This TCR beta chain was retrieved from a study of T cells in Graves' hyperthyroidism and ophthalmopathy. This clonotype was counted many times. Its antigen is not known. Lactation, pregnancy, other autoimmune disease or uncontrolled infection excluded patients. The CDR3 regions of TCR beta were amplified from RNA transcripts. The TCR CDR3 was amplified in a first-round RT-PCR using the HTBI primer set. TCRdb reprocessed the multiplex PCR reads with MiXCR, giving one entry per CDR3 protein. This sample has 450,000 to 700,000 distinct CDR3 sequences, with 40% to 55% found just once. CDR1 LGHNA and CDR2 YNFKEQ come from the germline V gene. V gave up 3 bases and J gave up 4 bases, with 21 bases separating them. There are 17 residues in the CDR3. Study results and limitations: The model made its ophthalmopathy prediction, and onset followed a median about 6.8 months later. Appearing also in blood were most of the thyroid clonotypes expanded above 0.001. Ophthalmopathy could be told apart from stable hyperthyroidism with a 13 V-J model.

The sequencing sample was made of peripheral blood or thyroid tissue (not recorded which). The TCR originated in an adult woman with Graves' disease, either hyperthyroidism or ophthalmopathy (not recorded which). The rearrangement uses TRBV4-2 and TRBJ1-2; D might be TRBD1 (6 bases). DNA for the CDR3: TGTGCCAGCAGCCAGTCAGGGGTGGAAGTCTCAACCTATGGCTACACCTTC. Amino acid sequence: CASSQSGVEVSTYGYTF.